This is a list of T cell receptor beta chains from one sample in a study of blood T cell repertoires in COVID-19. This table comes from immunoSEQ multiplex PCR, and its TCRdb copy is limited to in-frame clones, with some not included. Of around 140,000 clones listed, roughly nine tenths are singletons. Sequenced sample: peripheral blood. The receptors were sampled from a man aged 18-30 years with COVID-19, enrolled during active disease. Each CDR3 is given with its conserved first and last residue. D genes are given only for firm matches. Not all rows give a size; the values are once, few, many and, for expanded clones, a class.

clone_size,v_call,j_call,d_call,cdr3_aa,cdr3_nt
NA,TRBV5-5,TRBJ2-3,NA,CASSLTDSRADTQYF,TGTGCCAGCAGCTTGACTGACTCCCGGGCAGATACGCAGTATTTT
NA,TRBV25-1,TRBJ1-4,NA,CASSGRRGNEKLFF,TGTGCCAGCAGTGGTCGCAGGGGTAATGAAAAACTGTTTTTT
once,TRBV11-2,TRBJ2-3,NA,CASSWRERATDTQYF,TGTGCCAGCAGCTGGAGGGAGAGAGCCACAGATACGCAGTATTTT
NA,TRBV3-1/TRBV3-2,TRBJ2-2,NA,CASSQDRGTGELFF,TGTGCCAGCAGCCAAGATCGAGGAACCGGGGAGCTGTTTTTT
NA,TRBV3-1/TRBV3-2,TRBJ1-5,TRBD1,CASSQGSTGGSNQPQHF,TGTGCCAGCAGCCAAGGATCGACAGGGGGCAGCAATCAGCCCCAGCATTTT
NA,TRBV27,TRBJ2-7,TRBD1,CASSTRTGGSYEQYF,TGTGCCAGCAGTACCCGGACAGGGGGCTCCTACGAGCAGTACTTC
NA,TRBV19,TRBJ2-2,NA,CATSQGGAPNTGELFF,TGTGCCACTTCTCAAGGGGGGGCGCCGAACACCGGGGAGCTGTTTTTT
NA,TRBV19,TRBJ2-7,NA,CASSGTAGPYEQYF,TGTGCCAGTAGCGGGACGGCGGGGCCCTACGAGCAGTACTTC
NA,TRBV28,TRBJ1-6,NA,CASSLSSVTAPLHF,TGTGCCAGCAGTTTATCGAGCGTGACAGCACCCCTCCACTTT
NA,TRBV27,TRBJ2-7,TRBD2,CASSFRRLAGVSYEQYF,TGTGCCAGCAGTTTCCGTAGACTAGCGGGAGTTTCCTACGAGCAGTACTTC
NA,TRBV7-2,TRBJ2-7,TRBD2,CASSHGLGSYEQYF,TGTGCCAGCAGCCACGGACTAGGGTCCTACGAGCAGTACTTC
NA,TRBV15,TRBJ2-5,TRBD2,CATSRDPPGPQRGQETQYF,TGTGCCACCAGCAGAGACCCCCCCGGCCCTCAGCGGGGGCAAGAGACCCAGTACTTC
NA,TRBV2,TRBJ2-7,NA,CASREGGGLTSYEQYF,TGTGCCTCCCGGGAGGGAGGGGGCTTGACGTCTTACGAGCAGTACTTC
once,TRBV20-1,TRBJ1-1,NA,CSARTGEAFF,TGCAGTGCTAGAACAGGTGAAGCTTTCTTT
NA,TRBV7-2,TRBJ2-1,NA,CASSLGGSYNEQFF,TGTGCCAGCAGCTTAGGCGGGTCCTACAATGAGCAGTTCTTC
NA,TRBV2,TRBJ2-2,NA,CASSEGRTGINTGELFF,TGTGCCAGCAGTGAAGGGAGAACAGGGATAAACACCGGGGAGCTGTTTTTT
NA,TRBV30,TRBJ2-2,TRBD2,CAGTSVTGELFF,TGTGCCGGGACTAGTGTAACCGGGGAGCTGTTTTTT
NA,TRBV11-3,TRBJ2-6,NA,CASSLGGVGANVLTF,TGTGCCAGCAGCTTGGGCGGGGTTGGGGCCAACGTCCTGACTTTC
NA,TRBV5-1,TRBJ2-3,NA,CASSSSSGVDTQYF,TGCGCCAGCAGCTCCTCCTCGGGAGTTGATACGCAGTATTTT
NA,TRBV2,TRBJ2-2,TRBD2,CASSLAGEETGELFF,TGTGCCAGCAGTTTAGCGGGAGAGGAAACCGGGGAGCTGTTTTTT
NA,TRBV30,TRBJ2-1,NA,CAWTDSATYNEQFF,TGTGCCTGGACCGACAGTGCGACCTACAATGAGCAGTTCTTC
NA,TRBV25-1,TRBJ2-2,TRBD1,CASRLTGQGNTGELFF,TGTGCCAGCAGGCTCACGGGACAGGGGAACACCGGGGAGCTGTTTTTT
NA,TRBV28,TRBJ1-4,TRBD1,CASSSGTVDEKLFF,TGTGCCAGCAGCTCCGGGACAGTGGATGAAAAACTGTTTTTT
once,TRBV6-2/TRBV6-3,TRBJ2-7,NA,CASSWAGAGEQYF,TGTGCCAGCAGTTGGGCAGGGGCGGGCGAGCAGTACTTC
once,TRBV7-9,TRBJ2-1,NA,CASSLALGQVNEQFF,TGTGCCAGCAGCTTAGCGCTGGGCCAGGTAAATGAGCAGTTCTTC
NA,TRBV2,TRBJ2-7,NA,CASGRDNQNYEQYF,TGTGCCAGCGGGAGGGACAACCAGAACTACGAGCAGTACTTC
NA,TRBV29-1,TRBJ2-3,NA,CSVVSGHTDTQYF,TGCAGCGTTGTATCAGGGCACACAGATACGCAGTATTTT
few,TRBV7-9,TRBJ1-2,TRBD1,CASRPGTGGGANYGYTF,TGTGCCAGCAGACCTGGGACAGGGGGGGGTGCTAACTATGGCTACACCTTC
NA,TRBV19,TRBJ1-2,TRBD1,CASSTTPGYLGQGGYTF,TGTGCCAGTAGTACTACCCCTGGTTACTTGGGACAGGGCGGCTACACCTTC
NA,TRBV5-6,TRBJ1-5,NA,CASSLAGAGQPQHF,TGTGCCAGCAGCTTGGCAGGGGCTGGTCAGCCCCAGCATTTT
NA,TRBV28,TRBJ2-3,NA,CASSLSSPTDTQYF,TGTGCCAGCAGTTTATCTTCTCCCACAGATACGCAGTATTTT
NA,TRBV4-1,TRBJ2-7,TRBD2,CASGASGSYEQYF,TGCGCCAGCGGGGCCAGCGGGAGCTACGAGCAGTACTTC
NA,TRBV10-3,TRBJ2-7,NA,CVISEWGGEQYF,TGTGTCATCAGTGAGTGGGGAGGAGAGCAGTACTTC
NA,TRBV7-2,TRBJ2-3,TRBD2,CASSPGGWIFPDTQYF,TGTGCCAGCAGCCCGGGGGGGTGGATTTTCCCAGATACGCAGTATTTT
NA,TRBV5-8,TRBJ2-1,TRBD1,CASSLGQSSYNEQFF,TGTGCCAGCAGCCTGGGACAGAGCTCCTACAATGAGCAGTTCTTC
NA,TRBV30,TRBJ2-1,TRBD2,CAWRGGTSVNNEQFF,TGTGCCTGGAGAGGCGGGACTAGCGTAAACAATGAGCAGTTCTTC